The sequence of this T cell receptor (beta chain) was determined in a study of radiotherapy plus CTLA-4 blockade in lung cancer. TCRdb keeps only in-frame clones here, not all; method: immunoSEQ multiplex PCR. The sample has 55,000 to 80,000 clones, around 80% seen once. Trimming removed 0 bases at V and 1 base at J, with 13 bases between. This CDR3 is 17 amino acids long. Per the germline V gene, CDR1 is SGHAT and CDR2 is FQNNGV. Here the sequenced sample was peripheral blood, taken from a patient treated with radiotherapy plus ipilimumab. The rearrangement joins TRBV11-2 to TRBJ1-3, with D possibly matching TRBD1 (6 bases). This sequence was found in a human donor with non-small cell lung cancer who had a complete response to radiotherapy plus ipilimumab. CDR3 sequence (DNA): TGTGCCAGCAGCTTAGATCAGGGGTCTAGGTCTGGAAACACCATATATTTT. This translates into CASSLDQGSRSGNTIYF. The whole variable domain, remainder taken from reference TRBV11-2 and TRBJ1-3, is EAGVAQSPRYKIIEKRQSVAFWCNPISGHATLYWYQQILGQGPKLLIQFQNNGVVDDSQLPKDRFSAERLKGVDSTLKIQPAKLEDSAVYLCASSLDQGSRSGNTIYFGEGSWLTVV.